These T cell receptor beta chains were read from a single sample in a study of vaccination and CD4 T cells after COVID-19. MiXCR was run by TCRdb on the PCR reads, yielding one entry per CDR3 protein. The data contain more than 9,000 distinct CDR3 sequences, 55% to 75% of them singletons. Antigen specificity for these receptors is unknown. Sequencing was performed on CD4+ T cells from blood, cultured in vitro. These receptors all come from a human donor who had recovered from COVID-19. The CDR3 runs from the conserved cysteine through the conserved F or W. D genes are given only for firm matches. Only part of the rows carry a size: once, few, many, or a class if the clone is expanded.

j_call | clone_size | d_call | v_call | cdr3_nt | cdr3_aa
TRBJ1-1 | . | TRBD1 | TRBV6-5 | TGTGCCAGCAGTTACTCGTGGACAGGGGGCGCTGAAGCTTTCTTT | CASSYSWTGGAEAFF
TRBJ1-2 | . | . | TRBV2 | TGTGCCAGCCTCGGGAGGGGAGTTTTTTATGGCTACACCTTC | CASLGRGVFYGYTF
TRBJ1-1 | . | . | TRBV28 | TGTGCCAGCAGTTTATATGGATACACTGAAGCTTTCTTT | CASSLYGYTEAFF
TRBJ2-7 | . | TRBD2 | TRBV30 | TGTGCCTGGAGTTTACGAGCGGGAGGGACCTACGAGCAGTACTTC | CAWSLRAGGTYEQYF
TRBJ2-7 | . | TRBD1 | TRBV6-5 | TGTGCCAGCAGTTATAGGGGACAGGGGCGAGAGCAGTACTTC | CASSYRGQGREQYF
TRBJ1-1 | few | . | TRBV27 | TGTGCCAGCAGTAGCAGGGGAGGCACTGAAGCTTTCTTT | CASSSRGGTEAFF
TRBJ1-4 | . | . | TRBV28 | TGTGCCAGCAGCCTGGGACAAAAACTGTTTTTT | CASSLGQKLFF
TRBJ1-5 | few | . | TRBV6-1 | TGTGCCGGCGCGCAGGGACTCAATCAGCCCCAGCATTTT | CAGAQGLNQPQHF
TRBJ1-1 | . | . | TRBV12-3/TRBV12-4 | TGTGCCAGCAGTTTAAGCAGGGCCACTGAAGCTTTCTTT | CASSLSRATEAFF
TRBJ1-5 | few | . | TRBV15 | TGTGCCACCAGCTTAGGGCAGGGCGATCAGCCCCAGCATTTT | CATSLGQGDQPQHF
TRBJ2-1 | once | TRBD2 | TRBV2 | TGTGCCAGCAAGGAACTAGCGGTTATTGGTGAGCAGTTCTTC | CASKELAVIGEQFF
TRBJ1-2 | . | . | TRBV28 | TGTGCCAGCAGCCTCCCCGGGATCTATGGCTACACCTTC | CASSLPGIYGYTF
TRBJ1-6 | . | . | TRBV5-1 | TGCGCCAGCACACCTTTCGGGGGGCCTTCACCCCTCCACTTT | CASTPFGGPSPLHF
TRBJ2-3 | once | TRBD1 | TRBV7-8 | TGTGCCAGCAGCTTCGGGACAGGGGACACAGATACGCAGTATTTT | CASSFGTGDTDTQYF
TRBJ2-4 | . | . | TRBV7-8 | TGTGCCAGCAGCTTAGGGGTCGCCAAAAACATTCAGTACTTC | CASSLGVAKNIQYF
TRBJ2-7 | once | TRBD1 | TRBV4-1 | TGCGCCAGCAGCCGGGCTGGGACAGGGGCCTACGAGCAGTACTTC | CASSRAGTGAYEQYF
TRBJ2-5 | . | . | TRBV6-1 | TGTGCCAGCAGTGAACCCGCGGTGGGGGCAGGGGAGACCCAGTACTTC | CASSEPAVGAGETQYF
TRBJ1-1 | few | . | TRBV25-1 | TGTGCCAGCAGTGAAAGGGGTGGGAACACTGAAGCTTTCTTT | CASSERGGNTEAFF
TRBJ1-3 | . | . | TRBV6-1 | TGTGCCAGCAGTGAGGAGAGTGGAAACACCATATATTTT | CASSEESGNTIYF
TRBJ2-3 | . | TRBD2 | TRBV5-1 | TGCGCCAGCAGCTTATCCCCAGGGAGCGGGAGTCGGGCAGATACGCAGTATTTT | CASSLSPGSGSRADTQYF